The 19 T cell receptor beta chains listed next were all sequenced from one sample in a study of early stage breast cancer tumors. TCRdb keeps only in-frame clones here, not all; method: immunoSEQ multiplex PCR. The profile shows around 4,800 clones, roughly 64% of them singletons. Sample: normal breast tissue next to the tumor. The receptor source for this set is a person between 55 and 69 years old with breast cancer.

The V gene is TRBV10-3, the J gene TRBJ1-1; TRBD1 is a possible D gene (5 bases). The V end was cut by 0 bases, the J end by 1 base, with 9 bases between. Germline CDR1 ENHRY, CDR2 SYGVKD. The CDR3 sequence is 15 residues long. CDR3 region: CAISESGRTNTEAFF. For the CDR3, the DNA is TGTGCCATCAGTGAGTCGGGACGGACGAACACTGAAGCTTTCTTT.

The chain carries TRBV6-1 and TRBJ1-1; perhaps TRBD1 as D (5 bases). The V and J ends lost 11 bases and 2 bases respectively, with 18 bases between them. This CDR3 has 14 residues. From germline, CDR1 is MNHNS and CDR2 SASEGT. The DNA of the CDR3 is TGTGCCGGACGTTTCATGGGGGGAAACACTGAAGCTTTCTTT. Translating it yields CAGRFMGGNTEAFF.

This clone was recorded only once. In nucleotides, the CDR3 is TGTGCCAGCAGTGAGGAGGACAGGGGGCTAGGCTACACCTTC. Translating it yields CASSEEDRGLGYTF. The rearrangement links TRBV6-1 to TRBJ1-2; 11 nucleotides line up with TRBD1. From germline, CDR1 is MNHNS and CDR2 SASEGT. J gave up 8 bases and V 3 bases, and 5 bases lay outside the gene matches. The CDR3 has 14 amino acids.

The chain joins TRBV15 to TRBJ2-7; perhaps TRBD1 as D (8 bases). The V gene lost 0 bases and the J gene lost 4 bases, with 16 bases spanning the gap. This CDR3 has 16 amino acids. Germline CDR1 LNHNV, CDR2 YYDKDF (reference sequence). CDR3 nucleotide sequence: TGTGCCACCAGCAGAGAAAAACAGGGGGGGGTGTACGAGCAGTACTTC. This encodes CATSREKQGGVYEQYF.

V gene TRBV10-3 combines with J gene TRBJ2-1; D ambiguous. V lost 0 bases to trimming and J lost 7 bases, with 7 bases between them. Germline V gene sequence: CDR1 ENHRY, CDR2 SYGVKD. The CDR3 length is 13 residues. DNA for the CDR3: TGTGCCATCAGTGAGTCCGAGCGAAATGAGCAGTTCTTC. Its translation is CAISESERNEQFF.

V is TRBV29-1 and J is TRBJ2-7, with D unclear. From germline, CDR1 is SQVTM and CDR2 ANQGSEA. This CDR3 contains 12 residues. Trimming stripped 0 bases from V and 4 bases from J, with 7 bases between. The CDR3 DNA reads TGCAGCGTTGAAGATGTGGTTTACGAGCAGTACTTC. It yields the protein CSVEDVVYEQYF.

This rearrangement joins TRBV6-1 to TRBJ2-7; 7 positions agree with TRBD1. Unmatched junction bases numbered 5, after V lost 6 bases and J lost 3 bases. Germline CDR1 is MNHNS and CDR2 is SASEGT. The CDR3 is made up of 13 amino acids. This CDR3 reads CASREQGSYEQYF. For the CDR3, the DNA is TGTGCCAGCAGGGAACAGGGGAGCTACGAGCAGTACTTC.

This chain links TRBV19 with TRBJ2-6; the D is unclear. This CDR3 contains 14 residues. The germline V gene encodes CDR1 LNHDA and CDR2 SQIVND (reference sequence). Trimming removed 8 bases at V and 2 bases at J, with 10 bases between. CDR3 residues: CASRAGPGANVLTF. The DNA of the CDR3 is TGTGCCAGTCGGGCTGGGCCTGGGGCCAACGTCCTGACTTTC.

This clone was recorded a few times. The chain combines TRBV2 with TRBJ2-2; 11 bases fit TRBD2. The V gene end was trimmed by 6 bases and the J gene end by 4 bases; junction bases not matched to a gene: 7. The CDR3 has 16 residues. The germline V gene encodes CDR1 SNHLY and CDR2 FYNNEI. The chain's CDR3 is CASRVAGGPSTGELFF. CDR3 nucleotide sequence: TGTGCCAGCAGGGTAGCGGGAGGGCCTAGCACCGGGGAGCTGTTTTTT.

J is TRBJ1-2 and V is TRBV6-1; 7 positions match TRBD1. The germline V gene encodes CDR1 MNHNS and CDR2 SASEGT. This CDR3 has 15 residues. J lost 2 bases, V lost 3 bases, and 6 bases had no gene match. The CDR3 coding sequence is TGTGCCAGCAGTGACCCGACAGGGTGGAACTATGGCTACACCTTC. Translating it yields CASSDPTGWNYGYTF.

The table lists this clone with a few counts. The chain employs TRBV2 and TRBJ2-2; possibly TRBD1 for D (5 bases). Germline assignment: CDR1 SNHLY and CDR2 FYNNEI. V was cut by 0 bases and J by 7 bases, with 12 bases left in between. This CDR3 is 15 amino acids long. CDR3 sequence (DNA): TGTGCCAGCAGTGAAGCAGGGCAGGGAATCGGGGAGCTGTTTTTT. Amino acids: CASSEAGQGIGELFF.

The chain links TRBV9 to TRBJ2-2; D tentatively fits TRBD1 or TRBD2 (5 bases each). CDR1 SGDLS and CDR2 YYNGEE come from the germline V gene. V was trimmed by 3 bases and J by 0 bases, leaving 12 bases between them. The CDR3 is 16 amino acids. The CDR3 here is CASSAGTAPNTGELFF. DNA for the CDR3: TGTGCCAGCAGCGCAGGGACGGCCCCGAACACCGGGGAGCTGTTTTTT.

This clone appeared a few times. The chain combines TRBV5-8 with TRBJ1-1, with TRBD1 as a possible D gene (5 bases). Germline V gene data show CDR1 as SGHTS and CDR2 as YDEGEE. This CDR3 contains 16 residues. The V end was cut by 4 bases, the J end by 1 base, with 17 bases between. This CDR3 is CASSLPWGSTNTEAFF. Written as DNA, the CDR3 is TGTGCCAGCAGCCTGCCCTGGGGGTCTACGAACACTGAAGCTTTCTTT.

The chain has TRBV30 and TRBJ2-5, with D perhaps TRBD2 (7 bases). CDR3 length: 19 residues. Deletions cut 0 bases from V and 1 base from J, with 24 bases between. In germline, CDR1 is GTSNPN, CDR2 SVGIG (reference sequence). CDR3 region: CAWSVSYILPGGLQETQYF. The DNA for the CDR3 is TGTGCCTGGAGTGTATCTTACATATTGCCGGGGGGCCTCCAAGAGACCCAGTACTTC.

This clone was counted between two and nine times. The CDR3 sequence: CASSLDTPNYGYTF. The CDR3 nucleotides read TGCGCCAGCAGCTTGGACACCCCTAACTATGGCTACACCTTC. The genes are TRBV5-1 and TRBJ1-2, with no clear D. V shed 0 bases and J shed 0 bases, with 6 bases lying between them. In germline, CDR1 is SGHRS, CDR2 YFSETQ. The CDR3 totals 14 residues.

The chain employs TRBV7-2 and TRBJ2-3, with 8 nucleotides matching TRBD1. V was pared by 5 bases and J by 7 bases, with 2 bases of the junction left unmatched. Germline CDR1 and CDR2: SGHTA and FQGNSA. The CDR3 runs 12 residues. DNA of the CDR3: TGTGCCAGCAGCAGGACAGGGCATACGCAGTATTTT. Translating gives CASSRTGHTQYF.

This clone was counted once. CDR3 loop: CASSPGQWNTEAFF. The CDR3 nucleotides are TGTGCCAGCAGCCCGGGACAGTGGAACACTGAAGCTTTCTTT. The chain couples TRBV5-6 to TRBJ1-1; 7 bases line up with TRBD1. The J segment lost 1 base and the V segment lost 4 bases, leaving 4 bases of the junction unmatched. The V gene's germline CDR1 is SGHDT and CDR2 YYEEEE. This CDR3 has 14 amino acids.

The rearrangement joins TRBV9 to TRBJ2-1; D is possibly TRBD2 (6 bases). Deletions cut 4 bases from V and 9 bases from J, with 17 bases between. This CDR3 has 14 amino acids. CDR1 is SGDLS, CDR2 YYNGEE, per germline. In DNA, the CDR3 is TGTGCCAGCAGCCGGGACTGGAAAGTAGGTGAGCAGTTCTTC. Its protein product is CASSRDWKVGEQFF.

The chain's CDR3 is CASSPPSGKGREQYF. CDR3 nucleotides: TGTGCCAGCTCACCACCGTCAGGGAAGGGAAGGGAGCAGTACTTC. V usage is TRBV18 and J usage is TRBJ2-7, with D maybe TRBD1 (5 bases). The CDR3 covers 15 residues. Germline V gene lookup returns CDR1 KGHSH and CDR2 LQKENI. The V gene lost 0 bases and the J gene lost 7 bases, with 16 bases spanning the gap.